The TCR beta chain under discussion was sequenced for a study of shared clonotypes between healthy human individuals. The wider study: Donors, aged 18 to 49, were a couple of women and three men. General observations from the study: Shared clonotypes across all four donors exceeded non-shared ones in generation probability.

Method: immunoSEQ multiplex PCR; TCRdb's copy keeps in-frame clones and lacks some. The sample lists 800,000 to 950,000 clones, 96% seen once, with about 0.25% in the top ten. CD45RO-negative cells were positively selected for CCR7, leaving out terminally differentiated effector memory CD45RA+ cells. Recent vaccinations or acute infections were absent in the healthy HIV-negative adult donors. The ends were cut back, 5 bases at V and 0 bases at J, with 8 bases in the middle. CDR1 and CDR2 (germline): LNHDA, SQIVND (reference sequence). The CDR3 is 14 amino acids. Note on this clone: Its antigen is not identified.

The TCR comes from a young man in good health. The source material was naive CD8+ T cells sorted from blood. V is TRBV19 and J is TRBJ2-1; D gene uncertain. The CDR3: CASSPRSSYNEQFF. CDR3 nucleotide sequence: TGTGCCAGTAGTCCCAGGAGCTCCTACAATGAGCAGTTCTTC.